The 26 T cell receptor beta chains given below trace back to one sample, sequenced in a study of shared clonotypes between healthy human individuals. Libraries were prepared by immunoSEQ multiplex PCR; TCRdb keeps only in-frame clonotypes and omits some of them. The sample yields over 1.5 million clones, 98% seen once. Sequencing used naive CD4+ T cells sorted from blood. The subset: CD45RA+ positively selected. The receptors derive from a man aged 25 to 45 in good health.

V usage is TRBV7-2 and J usage is TRBJ2-2; D gene unclear. Germline V CDR1 and CDR2: SGHTA, FQGNSA. The CDR3 length is 14 residues. Between the trimmed V and J ends, which lost 2 bases and 2 bases, there was a span of 6 bases. This CDR3 reads CASSLLRNTGELFF. In DNA, the CDR3 is TGTGCCAGCAGCTTATTAAGAAACACCGGGGAGCTGTTTTTT.

The rearrangement uses TRBV5-5 and TRBJ1-5; D gene unclear. The germline V gene has CDR1 SGHKS and CDR2 YYEKEE (reference sequence). Trimming took 4 bases from V and 1 from J, leaving 15 bases between them. This CDR3 has 16 residues. This CDR3 is CASSLDWGTSNQPQHF. CDR3 bases: TGTGCCAGCAGCCTTGACTGGGGAACGAGCAATCAGCCCCAGCATTTT.

The chain combines TRBV19 with TRBJ2-7; the D gene is possibly TRBD1 (5 bases). Between the trimmed V and J ends, which lost 3 bases and 3 bases, there was a span of 12 bases. Germline V gives CDR1 LNHDA, CDR2 SQIVND (reference sequence). The CDR3 extends over 14 amino acids. The CDR3 bases are TGTGCCAGTAGTATGGTGTGGCAGGGCTACGAGCAGTACTTC. This gives the protein CASSMVWQGYEQYF.

Here the CDR3 DNA reads TGTGCCAGCTCACAACACTTAGCGGGAGCGACCTACGAGCAGTACTTC. Amino acids: CASSQHLAGATYEQYF. The rearrangement joins TRBV18 to TRBJ2-7; 9 bases map to TRBD2. Germline V gene data show CDR1 as KGHSH and CDR2 as LQKENI. This CDR3 spans 16 amino acids. After removal of 4 bases from V and 2 bases from J, the junction contained 9 bases not matched to a gene.

This sequence joins TRBV9 and TRBJ2-1; 9 nucleotides line up with TRBD2. Germline V CDR1 and CDR2: SGDLS, YYNGEE. The trim removed 3 bases at V and 0 bases at J, leaving 7 bases unmatched. The CDR3 is 17 residues long. CDR3 DNA: TGTGCCAGCAGCGCAACTAGCGGGTGGAGCTCCTACAATGAGCAGTTCTTC. The encoded protein is CASSATSGWSSYNEQFF.

This clone was counted a single time. The CDR3 DNA reads TGTGCCTGGAGTAGGGGGTTCAATCAGCCCCAGCATTTT. It specifies CAWSRGFNQPQHF. The V and J genes are TRBV30 and TRBJ1-5; weak D call: TRBD1 (6 bases). V gave up 2 bases and J gave up 3 bases, with 8 bases separating them. Germline CDR1 GTSNPN, CDR2 SVGIG (reference sequence). The CDR3 runs to 13 residues.

The rearrangement links TRBV5-4 to TRBJ2-7, with D tentatively TRBD1 or TRBD2 (5 bases each). Germline loops: CDR1 SGHNT, CDR2 YYREEE (reference sequence). This CDR3 comprises 15 residues. V was clipped by 2 bases and J by 0 bases, with 12 bases between them. The CDR3 nucleotides read TGTGCCAGCAGCTTTCCGGGGCAGAGCTCCTACGAGCAGTACTTC. Its translation: CASSFPGQSSYEQYF.

The CDR3 protein is CASSEYTGSQETQYF. CDR3 in DNA: TGTGCCAGCAGCGAATACACAGGGTCCCAAGAGACCCAGTACTTC. The V and J genes are TRBV11-2 and TRBJ2-5; the D gene is possibly TRBD1 (6 bases). V was pared by 5 bases and J by 1 base, with 14 bases between. The CDR3 is 15 amino acids. Germline V gene data show CDR1 as SGHAT and CDR2 as FQNNGV.

A note on this clone: Distinct nucleotide sequences in the sample also encode this CDR3. J is TRBJ2-3 and V is TRBV5-1; 8 nucleotides align to TRBD1. This CDR3 spans 14 amino acids. Germline assignment: CDR1 SGHRS and CDR2 YFSETQ. Losses at the gene ends were 4 bases for V and 4 bases for J; bases not matched to a gene: 5. The CDR3 DNA reads as TGCGCCAGCAGCCGCGGACAGGGCCCAGATACGCAGTATTTT. This codes for CASSRGQGPDTQYF.

This chain joins TRBV6-4 and TRBJ2-3; TRBD2 matches 12 bases. The ends lost 5 bases at V and 4 bases at J; junction bases unmatched: 7. Per germline, CDR1 MRHNA and CDR2 SNTAGT. This CDR3 contains 16 residues. The chain's CDR3 is CASSPLAGGEADTQYF. DNA for the CDR3: TGTGCCAGCAGTCCCCTAGCGGGAGGGGAGGCAGATACGCAGTATTTT.

The chain recombines TRBV9 with TRBJ2-2; 7 nucleotides agree with TRBD1. CDR1 is SGDLS and CDR2 is YYNGEE in the germline V gene. The CDR3 consists of 15 residues. V dropped 4 bases and J dropped 4; count of bases not matched to a gene: 7. The CDR3 DNA reads as TGTGCCAGCAGCACAACCGACAGGGTCACCGGGGAGCTGTTTTTT. Translation gives CASSTTDRVTGELFF.

The CDR3 loop is CASSLGGLNTGELFF. Here the CDR3 DNA reads TGTGCCAGCAGCTTGGGGGGACTTAACACCGGGGAGCTGTTTTTT. This chain joins TRBV5-4 and TRBJ2-2, with D perhaps TRBD2 (6 bases). This CDR3 has 15 amino acids. Trimming removed 0 bases at V and 2 bases at J, with 8 bases between. The germline CDR1 and CDR2 sequences are SGHNT and YYREEE (reference sequence).

The chain links TRBV5-1 to TRBJ2-3; no definite D call. This CDR3 spans 16 amino acids. Deletions cut 0 bases from V and 0 bases from J, with 11 bases between. Germline CDR1 and CDR2: SGHRS and YFSETQ. Here the CDR3 reads CASSLADFASTDTQYF. In DNA form, the CDR3 reads TGCGCCAGCAGCTTGGCGGATTTCGCTAGCACAGATACGCAGTATTTT.

This chain links TRBV7-2 with TRBJ2-3; 12 bases are a match to TRBD2. The V gene's germline CDR1 is SGHTA and CDR2 FQGNSA. The CDR3 has 16 amino acids. Germline trimming cut 5 bases from V and 5 bases from J; bases unmatched to any gene: 8. The CDR3 here is CASSPLAGGPIDTQYF. CDR3 bases: TGTGCCAGCAGCCCCCTAGCGGGAGGGCCGATAGATACGCAGTATTTT.

The genes are TRBV29-1 and TRBJ1-1; 8 nucleotides agree with TRBD1. Germline CDR1 and CDR2: SQVTM and ANQGSEA. Unmatched junction bases numbered 18, after V lost 7 bases and J lost 14 bases. This CDR3 contains 13 residues. The CDR3 bases are TGCAGCGCCAGGGGGCGCCTCGACAAGAAGCCCTTCTTT. It is translated as CSARGRLDKKPFF.

In the case of this clone: This specimen includes other DNA sequences encoding the same CDR3. The gene calls are TRBV18 and TRBJ2-3, with 7 nucleotides matching TRBD2. Germline V lookup: CDR1 KGHSH, CDR2 LQKENI. This CDR3 has 15 residues. J was trimmed by 3 bases and V by 3 bases; bases with no gene match: 6. The CDR3 loop reads CASSPLAGVTDTQYF. CDR3 coding DNA: TGTGCCAGCTCACCCCTTGCGGGAGTTACAGATACGCAGTATTTT. The variable domain in full, with the rest retrieved from reference TRBV18 and TRBJ2-3, is NAGVMQNPRHLVRRRGQEARLRCSPMKGHSHVYWYRQLPEEGLKFMVYLQKENIIDESGMPKERFSAEFPKEGPSILRIQQVVRGDSAAYFCASSPLAGVTDTQYFGPGTRLTVL.

The V gene is TRBV4-3, the J gene TRBJ2-1; 9 bases map to TRBD2. Germline trimming cut 1 base from V and 6 bases from J; bases unmatched to any gene: 7. The length of the CDR3 is 16 residues. Looked up from germline, CDR1 is LGHNA and CDR2 is YSLEER. The CDR3 region is CASSQGRTSDSNEQFF. The CDR3 DNA sequence: TGCGCCAGCAGCCAAGGGAGGACTAGCGATTCCAATGAGCAGTTCTTC.

The chain links TRBV19 to TRBJ2-1, with 10 bases aligning to TRBD2. J lost 4 bases, V lost 4 bases, and 7 bases had no gene match. Per the germline V gene, CDR1 is LNHDA and CDR2 is SQIVND (reference sequence). The length of the CDR3 is 16 residues. CDR3: CASSKREGLSYNEQFF. The DNA for the CDR3 is TGTGCCAGTAGTAAGCGGGAGGGGTTGTCGTACAATGAGCAGTTCTTC.

V is TRBV28 and J is TRBJ1-2; TRBD1 matches at 7 bases. From germline, CDR1 is MDHEN and CDR2 SYDVKM. This CDR3 is built from 13 residues. The V segment lost 7 bases and the J segment 4 bases; nucleotides outside the gene matches: 6. The CDR3 sequence: CASISGTVYGYTF. CDR3 nucleotides: TGTGCCAGCATATCCGGGACAGTCTATGGCTACACCTTC.

The genes are TRBV7-3 and TRBJ2-2, with D unresolved. This CDR3 region has 14 residues. The germline V and J ends were trimmed by 2 bases and 4 bases, with 8 bases remaining between them. Germline values: CDR1 SGHTA, CDR2 FQGTGA. The CDR3 DNA is TGTGCCAGCAGCTTAGAACCCCGCACCGGGGAGCTGTTTTTT. Its protein is CASSLEPRTGELFF.

CDR3: CASSYSPGQSSYEQYF. The CDR3 region has the DNA TGCGCCAGCAGCTACTCGCCGGGACAGAGCTCCTACGAGCAGTACTTC. V usage is TRBV5-1 and J usage is TRBJ2-7, with 7 bases lining up with TRBD1. Germline trimming cut 3 bases from V and 0 bases from J; bases unmatched to any gene: 9. The CDR3 sequence is 16 residues long. Germline CDR1 is SGHRS and CDR2 is YFSETQ.

V and J are TRBV5-1 and TRBJ1-5, with TRBD1 as a possible D gene (5 bases). This CDR3 spans 18 amino acids. The germline CDR1 and CDR2 sequences are SGHRS and YFSETQ. V lost 0 bases, J lost 0 bases, and 16 bases lay in between. In DNA, the CDR3 is TGCGCCAGCAGCTTGGGACTTCCAGGGACCCATAGCAATCAGCCCCAGCATTTT. Translated: CASSLGLPGTHSNQPQHF. Full variable domain (outside the CDR3, taken from reference TRBV5-1 and TRBJ1-5): KAGVTQTPRYLIKTRGQQVTLSCSPISGHRSVSWYQQTPGQGLQFLFEYFSETQRNKGNFPGRFSGRQFSNSRSEMNVSTLELGDSALYLCASSLGLPGTHSNQPQHFGDGTRLSIL.

The chain joins TRBV25-1 to TRBJ2-1; a weak D match, TRBD2 (5 bases). Trimming took off 6 bases at V and 8 bases at J, with 11 bases between the two ends. The germline V gene encodes CDR1 MGHDK and CDR2 SYGVNS. The CDR3 runs 12 residues. The CDR3, as DNA: TGTGCCAGCAGGCTAGCTATGCATGAGCAGTTCTTC. Amino acid sequence: CASRLAMHEQFF.

V usage is TRBV4-3 and J usage is TRBJ2-1; TRBD2 matches at 10 bases. J lost 8 bases, V lost 3 bases, and 4 bases had no gene match. Per germline, CDR1 LGHNA and CDR2 YSLEER. This CDR3 spans 14 amino acids. The CDR3 DNA sequence: TGCGCCAGCAGCCAGTCGCTAGCGGGAGATGAGCAGTTCTTC. Amino acid sequence: CASSQSLAGDEQFF.

J is TRBJ2-1 and V is TRBV11-2; 10 bases fit TRBD2. The CDR3 totals 15 residues. V lost 1 base to trimming and J lost 8 bases; unmatched junction nucleotides: 5. CDR1 is SGHAT, CDR2 FQNNGV, per germline. The CDR3 nucleotides read TGTGCCAGCAGCTTAGGACTAGCGGGTACCGATGAGCAGTTCTTC. Translation gives CASSLGLAGTDEQFF.

The V call is TRBV19, the J call TRBJ2-1, with TRBD2 matching over 8 bases. V shed 5 bases and J 4 bases; nucleotides not matched to a gene: 4. Germline CDR1 is LNHDA and CDR2 is SQIVND (reference sequence). The CDR3 runs 14 residues. CDR3 nucleotide sequence: TGTGCCAGTAGTGCAGCGGGGGCTTACAATGAGCAGTTCTTC. Amino acid sequence: CASSAAGAYNEQFF.